Each of the 12 T cell receptor beta chains below was sequenced from the same sample in a study of blood T cells in healthy people across ages. Through a sample-barcoded 5' primer and a J-beta primer mix, a second PCR was run for about 7 to 12 cycles. TCRdb redid the calling of the 5' RACE reads with MiXCR, one entry per CDR3 protein. The table has about 640,000 distinct CDR3 sequences, about 30% seen once. Material for sequencing was blood. The source of these receptors is an elderly woman in good health.

Details on this clonotype: A much larger clone lies a single base off, so this may be a read error. The CDR3 sequence is CASGDGGLSYNEQFF. The CDR3 DNA follows: TGTGCCAGCGGCGACGGGGGGCTTTCCTACAATGAGCAGTTCTTC. V is TRBV9 and J is TRBJ2-1, with D maybe TRBD2 (7 bases). CDR1 and CDR2 from the germline V gene are SGDLS and YYNGEE. The CDR3 loop spans 15 amino acids. Trimming pared 7 bases from V and 1 base from J, leaving 15 bases between.

This clonotype was seen ten or more times. At one of its ends the junction is not consistent with the germline gene, which may arise from a read error. This chain links TRBV4-1 with TRBJ2-3, with 13 bases identical to TRBD2. Germline assignment: CDR1 MGHRA and CDR2 YSYEKL. The CDR3 is 18 amino acids. Written as DNA, the CDR3 is TGCGCCAGCAACCAAGCCACGGGACTAGCGGGAAGCACAGATACGCAGTATTTT. It codes for CASNQATGLAGSTDTQYF.

The J gene is TRBJ2-7, the V gene TRBV20-1; perhaps TRBD2 as D (7 bases). This CDR3 comprises 14 residues. Trimming removed 3 bases at V and 3 bases at J, with 15 bases between. From germline, CDR1 is DFQATT and CDR2 SNEGSKA (reference sequence). The CDR3 region is CSARGEGVGYEQYF. DNA of the CDR3: TGCAGTGCTAGGGGGGAGGGGGTGGGCTACGAGCAGTACTTC.

The chain links TRBV4-1 to TRBJ1-2; D is undetermined. V was cut by 4 bases and J by 8 bases, with 20 bases left in between. Germline V gene lookup returns CDR1 MGHRA and CDR2 YSYEKL. The CDR3 runs 15 residues. The CDR3 DNA follows: TGCGCCAGCAGCCCAGAGTTCGAGCGGCTGGAGGGCTACACCTTC. This translates into CASSPEFERLEGYTF.

This clonotype was counted between two and nine times. The chain uses TRBV9 and TRBJ2-3; 7 bases match TRBD1. This CDR3 is built from 15 residues. Trimming cost V 3 bases and J 2 bases; bases outside gene matches: 6. Germline V gene sequence: CDR1 SGDLS, CDR2 YYNGEE. CDR3 sequence reads: CASSDEGQNTDTQYF. CDR3 coding DNA: TGTGCCAGCAGCGACGAGGGACAGAACACAGATACGCAGTATTTT.

This clonotype was detected many times. The chain joins TRBV18 to TRBJ1-2, with unresolved D. Deletions cut 5 bases from V and 0 bases from J, with 7 bases between. Germline V gives CDR1 KGHSH, CDR2 LQKENI. CDR3 length: 13 amino acids. The CDR3 loop is CASSGGPNYGYTF. Here the CDR3 DNA reads TGTGCCAGCTCAGGCGGGCCTAACTATGGCTACACCTTC.

The table lists this clonotype with many counts. The rearrangement uses TRBV7-2 and TRBJ2-7; tentative D call: TRBD2 (6 bases). The germline V gene has CDR1 SGHTA and CDR2 FQGNSA. V was pared by 1 base and J by 0 bases, with 16 bases between. The CDR3 sequence is 17 residues long. DNA of the CDR3: TGTGCCAGCAGCTTAGTAGGAGGGGACCTTTCCTCCTACGAGCAGTACTTC. Protein sequence: CASSLVGGDLSSYEQYF.

This clonotype was counted only a few times. A much larger clonotype is one base distant, so this may be a read error. The CDR3 protein is CASRGSNQETQYF. The CDR3, as DNA: TGTGCCAGCAGGGGCTCTAACCAAGAGACCCAGTACTTC. The chain links TRBV6-2 or TRBV6-3 to TRBJ2-5; D is ambiguous. The ends were cut back, 6 bases at V and 0 bases at J, with 8 bases in the middle. This CDR3 spans 13 amino acids. Germline values: CDR1 MNHEY, CDR2 SVGEGT.

CDR3 loop: CASSATRGGNQPQHF. CDR3 in DNA: TGTGCCAGCAGCGCTACGAGGGGGGGCAATCAGCCCCAGCATTTT. The chain combines TRBV7-2 with TRBJ1-5, with D perhaps TRBD1 (6 bases). V lost 5 bases to trimming and J lost 2 bases, with 13 bases between them. The CDR3 sequence is 15 residues long. Per germline, CDR1 SGHTA and CDR2 FQGNSA.

The chain links TRBV14 to TRBJ1-1, with no clear D. Germline V CDR1 and CDR2: SGHDN, FVKESK. The length of the CDR3 is 13 residues. V lost 5 bases, J lost 5 bases, and 12 bases lay in between. The CDR3 region has the DNA TGTGCCAGCAGCATCCTAAGGGCGACTGAAGCTTTCTTT. It yields the protein CASSILRATEAFF.

About this clonotype itself: The junction departs from the called germline gene at one end, perhaps through a read error. The chain couples TRBV6-1 to TRBJ1-5; TRBD1 aligns across 9 bases. Germline-derived CDR1 and CDR2 are MNHNS and SASEGT. The CDR3 extends over 20 amino acids. The CDR3 here is CASRTATSYGTGNSNQPRHF. The CDR3 nucleotides read TGTGCCAGCAGGACTGCAACCTCATATGGGACAGGGAATAGCAATCAGCCCCGGCATTTT.

This clonotype occurred many times. The chain joins TRBV5-1 to TRBJ2-5; 9 bases agree with TRBD2. J lost 5 bases, V lost 0 bases, and 5 bases had no gene match. Germline CDR1 and CDR2: SGHRS and YFSETQ. CDR3 size: 15 residues. CDR3 region: CASSLGLAGKETQYF. The CDR3 DNA sequence: TGCGCCAGCAGCTTGGGGCTAGCGGGGAAGGAGACCCAGTACTTC.